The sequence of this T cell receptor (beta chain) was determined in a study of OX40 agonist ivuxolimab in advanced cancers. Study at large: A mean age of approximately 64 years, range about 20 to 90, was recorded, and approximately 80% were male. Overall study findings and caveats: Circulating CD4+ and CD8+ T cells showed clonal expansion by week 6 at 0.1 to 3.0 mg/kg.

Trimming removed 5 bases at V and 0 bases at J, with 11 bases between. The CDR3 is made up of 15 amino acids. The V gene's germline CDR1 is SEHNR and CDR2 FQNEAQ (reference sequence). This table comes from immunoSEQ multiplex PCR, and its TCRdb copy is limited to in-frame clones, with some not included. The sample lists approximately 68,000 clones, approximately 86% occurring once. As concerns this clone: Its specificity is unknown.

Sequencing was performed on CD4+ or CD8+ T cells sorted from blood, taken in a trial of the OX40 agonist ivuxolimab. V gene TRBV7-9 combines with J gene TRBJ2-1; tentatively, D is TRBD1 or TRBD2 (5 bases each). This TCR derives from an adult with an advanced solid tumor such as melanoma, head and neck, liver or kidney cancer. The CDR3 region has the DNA TGTGCCAGCAGCCGGGGCCTTGTCTCCTACAATGAGCAGTTCTTC. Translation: CASSRGLVSYNEQFF.